Shown below are 11 T cell receptor beta chains from a single sample sequenced in a study of blood T cell repertoires in COVID-19. Libraries were prepared by immunoSEQ multiplex PCR; TCRdb keeps only in-frame clonotypes and omits some of them. This sample has 150,000 to 200,000 clones; 90% occur once, and the top ten carry 0.5% to 0.55%. The sequenced material came from peripheral blood. The receptors here all came from a man aged 50 or older with acute or convalescent COVID-19.

The chain combines TRBV2 with TRBJ1-1; maybe TRBD1 (5 bases). CDR1 is SNHLY and CDR2 is FYNNEI in the germline V gene. Between the trimmed V and J ends, which lost 7 bases and 7 bases, there was a span of 16 bases. The CDR3 is made up of 13 amino acids. The CDR3 reads CASKRGGVDEAFF. The CDR3 DNA sequence: TGTGCCAGCAAGCGGGGGGGAGTGGATGAAGCTTTCTTT.

For the CDR3, the DNA is TGTGCCACTTTGGGGCAGGGAAAACTGTTTTTT. Residues: CATLGQGKLFF. This chain connects TRBV28 to TRBJ1-4; D may be TRBD1 (5 bases). The CDR3 covers 11 residues. CDR1 and CDR2 from the germline V gene are MDHEN and SYDVKM. Trimming pared 10 bases from V and 10 bases from J, leaving 13 bases between.

CDR3 nucleotide sequence: TGTGCCAGCAGTCATGGAGGGAGTCGGGAGTACGTC. Its protein product is CASSHGGSREYV. The gene calls are TRBV6-6 and TRBJ2-7; a weak D match, TRBD2 (6 bases). Germline CDR1 is MNHNY and CDR2 is SVGAGI (reference sequence). This CDR3 spans 12 amino acids. Trimming left V 5 bases short and J 11 bases short, with 16 bases between.

This clone occurred once. The CDR3 here is CASSQDPSPSSYNEQFF. The CDR3 DNA reads as TGCGCCAGCAGCCAAGATCCGTCCCCCAGCTCCTACAATGAGCAGTTCTTC. The chain uses TRBV4-1 and TRBJ2-1; D uncertain. With 0 bases removed from V and 0 bases from J, the gap between germline ends came to 12 bases. Germline V gene lookup returns CDR1 MGHRA and CDR2 YSYEKL. The CDR3 covers 17 residues.

This rearrangement joins TRBV25-1 to TRBJ1-1, with D possibly being TRBD1 (6 bases). CDR3 length: 18 residues. The V end lost 1 base, the J end lost 5 bases, and 23 bases lay between the germline ends. Germline V gene sequence: CDR1 MGHDK, CDR2 SYGVNS. CDR3 region: CASSEWGVGDRRETEAFF. CDR3 sequence (DNA): TGTGCCAGCAGTGAATGGGGCGTTGGAGACAGGCGTGAAACTGAAGCTTTCTTT.

In its sample, this clone was seen once. The J gene is TRBJ2-2, the V gene TRBV10-1; unclear D gene. The germline V gene has CDR1 WNHNN and CDR2 SYGVQD (reference sequence). This CDR3 contains 14 residues. V lost 2 bases to trimming and J lost 3 bases, with 7 bases between them. CDR3 loop: CASSEARYTGELFF. CDR3 DNA: TGCGCCAGCAGTGAGGCCAGATACACCGGGGAGCTGTTTTTT.

The rearrangement uses TRBV10-2 and TRBJ2-1; TRBD2 aligns across 8 bases. Germline CDR1 and CDR2: WSHSY and SAAADI. Trimming cost V 8 bases and J 7 bases; bases outside gene matches: 7. This CDR3 comprises 13 residues. In nucleotides, the CDR3 is TGCGCCAGCGGACTGGCGGGAGGAAATGAGCAGTTCTTC. This sequence encodes CASGLAGGNEQFF.

The chain links TRBV14 to TRBJ1-1; D unclear. V lost 0 bases and J lost 5, with 13 bases in between. CDR1 is SGHDN, CDR2 FVKESK, per germline. The CDR3 totals 15 residues. This CDR3 is CASSQESRGETEAFF. The CDR3 nucleotides are TGTGCCAGCAGCCAAGAGAGTCGGGGTGAAACTGAAGCTTTCTTT.

The genes are TRBV5-1 and TRBJ1-4; the match to TRBD1 covers 7 bases. The CDR3 length is 12 residues. Losses at the gene ends were 3 bases for V and 7 bases for J; bases not matched to a gene: 0. CDR1 is SGHRS and CDR2 is YFSETQ in the germline V gene. CDR3 in DNA: TGCGCCAGCAGCTGGGACAGTGAAAAACTGTTTTTT. It yields the protein CASSWDSEKLFF.

The chain links TRBV5-1 to TRBJ2-1; D is possibly TRBD1 (6 bases). Germline CDR1 is SGHRS and CDR2 is YFSETQ. The CDR3 length is 13 residues. Trimming took 1 base from V and 8 from J, leaving 10 bases between them. The CDR3 sequence is CASSLTGYHEQFF. The DNA for the CDR3 is TGCGCCAGCAGCTTGACAGGGTACCATGAGCAGTTCTTC.

This clone was counted a few times. The rearrangement joins TRBV7-2 to TRBJ1-6, with D possibly TRBD1 on 6 matching bases. The CDR3 is 16 residues long. V was trimmed by 2 bases and J by 6 bases, leaving 14 bases between them. Germline V gene sequence: CDR1 SGHTA, CDR2 FQGNSA. In DNA, the CDR3 is TGTGCCAGCAGCTTACTATGGGGACACGGTAATTCACCCCTCCACTTT. Residues: CASSLLWGHGNSPLHF. Looking up the rest from reference TRBV7-2 and TRBJ1-6 gives the full variable domain: GAGVSQSPSNKVTEKGKDVELRCDPISGHTALYWYRQSLGQGLEFLIYFQGNSAPDKSGLPSDRFSAERTGGSVSTLTIQRTQQEDSAVYLCASSLLWGHGNSPLHFGNGTRLTVT.